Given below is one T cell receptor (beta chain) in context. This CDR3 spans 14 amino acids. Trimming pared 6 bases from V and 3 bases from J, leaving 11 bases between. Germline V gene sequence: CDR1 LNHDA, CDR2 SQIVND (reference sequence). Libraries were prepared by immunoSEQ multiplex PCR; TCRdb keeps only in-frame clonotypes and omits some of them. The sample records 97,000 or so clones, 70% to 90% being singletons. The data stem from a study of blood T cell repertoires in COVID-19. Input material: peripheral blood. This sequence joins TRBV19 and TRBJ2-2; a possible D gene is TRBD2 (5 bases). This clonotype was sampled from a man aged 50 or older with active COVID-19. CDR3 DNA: TGTGCCAGTAGCTCCCCCGGGGACACCGGGGAGCTGTTTTTT. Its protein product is CASSSPGDTGELFF.